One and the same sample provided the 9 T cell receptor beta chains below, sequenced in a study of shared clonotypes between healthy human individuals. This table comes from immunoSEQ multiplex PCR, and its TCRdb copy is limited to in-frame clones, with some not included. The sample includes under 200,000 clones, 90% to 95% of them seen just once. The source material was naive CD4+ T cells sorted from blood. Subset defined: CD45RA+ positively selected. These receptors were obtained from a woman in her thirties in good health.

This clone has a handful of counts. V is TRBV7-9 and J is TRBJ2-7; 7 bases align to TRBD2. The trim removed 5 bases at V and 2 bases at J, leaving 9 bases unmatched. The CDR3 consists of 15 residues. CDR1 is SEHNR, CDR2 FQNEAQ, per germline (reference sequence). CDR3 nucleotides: TGTGCCAGCAGCCCTCTGGCGGGAGTTGCCTACGAGCAGTACTTC. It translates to CASSPLAGVAYEQYF.

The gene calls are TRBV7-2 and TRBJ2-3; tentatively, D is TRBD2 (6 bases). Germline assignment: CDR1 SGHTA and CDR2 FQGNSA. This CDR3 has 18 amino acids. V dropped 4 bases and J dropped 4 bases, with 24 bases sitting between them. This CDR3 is CASSSPAYSGSLSDTQYF. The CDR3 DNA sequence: TGTGCCAGCAGCTCCCCCGCCTACAGCGGGTCTTTATCAGATACGCAGTATTTT.

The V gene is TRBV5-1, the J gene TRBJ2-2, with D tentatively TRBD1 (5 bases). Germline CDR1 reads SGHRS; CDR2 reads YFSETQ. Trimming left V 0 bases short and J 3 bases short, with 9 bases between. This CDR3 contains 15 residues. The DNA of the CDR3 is TGCGCCAGCAGCTTGGGGCAGGGCGACACCGGGGAGCTGTTTTTT. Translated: CASSLGQGDTGELFF.

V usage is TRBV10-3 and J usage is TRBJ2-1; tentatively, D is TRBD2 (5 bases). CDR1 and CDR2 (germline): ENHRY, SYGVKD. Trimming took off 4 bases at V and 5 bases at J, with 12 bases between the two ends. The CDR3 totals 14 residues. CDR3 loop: CAISVIALHNEQFF. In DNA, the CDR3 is TGTGCCATCAGTGTCATAGCGCTTCACAATGAGCAGTTCTTC.

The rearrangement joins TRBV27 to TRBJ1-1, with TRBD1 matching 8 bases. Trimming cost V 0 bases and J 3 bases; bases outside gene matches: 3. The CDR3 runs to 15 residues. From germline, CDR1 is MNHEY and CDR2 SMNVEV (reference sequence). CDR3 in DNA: TGTGCCAGCAGTTTATCCCCGGACAGGGACACTGAAGCTTTCTTT. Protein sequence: CASSLSPDRDTEAFF.

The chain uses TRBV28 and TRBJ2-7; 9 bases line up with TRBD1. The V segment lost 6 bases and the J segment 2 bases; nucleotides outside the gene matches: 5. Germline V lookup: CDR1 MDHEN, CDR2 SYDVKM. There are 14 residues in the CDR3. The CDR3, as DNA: TGTGCCAGCAGCTCCGGACAGGGGACCTACGAGCAGTACTTC. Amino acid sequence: CASSSGQGTYEQYF. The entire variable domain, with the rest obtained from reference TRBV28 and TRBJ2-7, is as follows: DVKVTQSSRYLVKRTGEKVFLECVQDMDHENMFWYRQDPGLGLRLIYFSYDVKMKEKGDIPEGYSVSREKKERFSLILESASTNQTSMYLCASSSGQGTYEQYFGPGTRLTVT.

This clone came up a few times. The CDR3 region is CASSPDGRLGNQPQHF. The CDR3 region has the DNA TGTGCCAGCAGCCCTGACGGGCGTTTGGGCAATCAGCCCCAGCATTTT. This chain joins TRBV11-2 and TRBJ1-5; D remains unclear. Trimming pared 5 bases from V and 2 bases from J, leaving 16 bases between. This CDR3 comprises 16 residues. The V gene's germline CDR1 is SGHAT and CDR2 FQNNGV.

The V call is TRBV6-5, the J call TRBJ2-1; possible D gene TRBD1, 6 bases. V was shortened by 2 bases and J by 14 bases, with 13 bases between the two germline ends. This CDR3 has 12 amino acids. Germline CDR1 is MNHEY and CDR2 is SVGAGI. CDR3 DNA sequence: TGTGCCAGCAGTTACGGGGGCGGAAGGGAGTTCTTC. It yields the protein CASSYGGGREFF.

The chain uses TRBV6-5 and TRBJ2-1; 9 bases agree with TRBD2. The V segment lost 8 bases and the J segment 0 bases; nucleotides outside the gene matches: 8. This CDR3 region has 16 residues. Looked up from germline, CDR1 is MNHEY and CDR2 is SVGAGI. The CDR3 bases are TGTGCCAGCGGTTTGCGGGAGGGAAGCTCCTACAATGAGCAGTTCTTC. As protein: CASGLREGSSYNEQFF.